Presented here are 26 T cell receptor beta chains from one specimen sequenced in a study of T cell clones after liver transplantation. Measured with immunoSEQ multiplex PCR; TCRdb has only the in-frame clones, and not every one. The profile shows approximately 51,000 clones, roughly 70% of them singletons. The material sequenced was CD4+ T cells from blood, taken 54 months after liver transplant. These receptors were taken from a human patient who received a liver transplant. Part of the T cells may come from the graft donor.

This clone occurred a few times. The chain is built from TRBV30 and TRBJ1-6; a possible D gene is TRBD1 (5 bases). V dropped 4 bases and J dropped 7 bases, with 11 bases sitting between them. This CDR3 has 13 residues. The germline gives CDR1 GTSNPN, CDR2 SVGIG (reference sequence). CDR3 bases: TGTGCCTGGACCCCCCGGGGCAATTCACCCCTCCACTTT. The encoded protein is CAWTPRGNSPLHF. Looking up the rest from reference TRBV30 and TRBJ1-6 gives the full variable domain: SQTIHQWPATLVQPVGSPLSLECTVEGTSNPNLYWYRQAAGRGLQLLFYSVGIGQISSEVPQNLSASRPQDRQFILSSKKLLLSDSGFYLCAWTPRGNSPLHFGNGTRLTVT.

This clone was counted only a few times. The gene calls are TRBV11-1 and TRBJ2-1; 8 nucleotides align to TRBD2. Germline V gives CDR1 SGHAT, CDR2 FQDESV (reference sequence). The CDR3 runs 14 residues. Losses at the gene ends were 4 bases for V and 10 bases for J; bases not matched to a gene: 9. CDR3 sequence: CASSSGLGSREQFF. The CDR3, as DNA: TGTGCCAGCAGCTCGGGACTAGGGTCGAGGGAGCAGTTCTTC.

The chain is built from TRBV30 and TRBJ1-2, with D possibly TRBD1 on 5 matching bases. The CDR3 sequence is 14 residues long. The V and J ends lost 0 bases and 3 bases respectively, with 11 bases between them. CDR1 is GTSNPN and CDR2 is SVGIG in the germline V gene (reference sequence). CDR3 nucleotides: TGTGCCTGGAGTGTACTACTAGGGGACTATGGCTACACCTTC. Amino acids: CAWSVLLGDYGYTF.

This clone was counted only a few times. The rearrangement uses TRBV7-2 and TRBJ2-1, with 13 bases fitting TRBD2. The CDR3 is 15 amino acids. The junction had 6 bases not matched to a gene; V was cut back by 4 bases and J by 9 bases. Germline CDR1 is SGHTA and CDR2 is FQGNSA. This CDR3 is CASSSTSGGAIEQFF. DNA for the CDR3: TGTGCCAGCAGCTCCACTAGCGGGGGGGCAATTGAGCAGTTCTTC.

CDR3 sequence reads: CSVGKGAGVAGYTF. CDR3 nucleotides: TGCAGCGTTGGGAAGGGCGCGGGGGTGGCTGGCTACACCTTC. This chain joins TRBV29-1 and TRBJ1-2, with D possibly being TRBD1 (5 bases). From germline, CDR1 is SQVTM and CDR2 ANQGSEA. The CDR3 sequence is 14 residues long. Trimming removed 4 bases at V and 7 bases at J, with 19 bases between.

Here the CDR3 reads CASSDWGGRIHEQFF. CDR3 sequence (DNA): TGTGCCAGCAGTGATTGGGGGGGCCGGATCCATGAGCAGTTCTTC. The genes are TRBV2 and TRBJ2-1; weak D call: TRBD2 (7 bases). CDR3 length: 15 residues. CDR1 SNHLY and CDR2 FYNNEI come from the germline V gene. Trimming took 3 bases from V and 8 from J, leaving 17 bases between them.

The CDR3 loop reads CASGGRAGNQPQHF. The DNA of the CDR3 is TGTGCCAGTGGGGGCAGAGCGGGCAATCAGCCCCAGCATTTT. The chain couples TRBV19 to TRBJ1-5; D is possibly TRBD1 (6 bases). Between the trimmed V and J ends, which lost 8 bases and 2 bases, there was a span of 13 bases. Germline V gene sequence: CDR1 LNHDA, CDR2 SQIVND (reference sequence). This CDR3 spans 14 amino acids.

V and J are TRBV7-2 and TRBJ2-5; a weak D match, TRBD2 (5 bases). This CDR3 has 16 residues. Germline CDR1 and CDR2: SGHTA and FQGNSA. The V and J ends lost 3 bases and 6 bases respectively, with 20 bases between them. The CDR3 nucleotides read TGTGCCAGCAGCTTCGGCGGGTCTAGCAACGGTAAGACCCAGTACTTC. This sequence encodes CASSFGGSSNGKTQYF. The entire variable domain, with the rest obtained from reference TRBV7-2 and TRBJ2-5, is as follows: GAGVSQSPSNKVTEKGKDVELRCDPISGHTALYWYRQSLGQGLEFLIYFQGNSAPDKSGLPSDRFSAERTGGSVSTLTIQRTQQEDSAVYLCASSFGGSSNGKTQYFGPGTRLLVL.

The CDR3 DNA is TGTGCCAGCAGCTTGGCCCGGGGTGAGTTCGATCAGCCCCAGCATTTT. This gives the protein CASSLARGEFDQPQHF. The genes are TRBV5-5 and TRBJ1-5; unclear D gene. The CDR3 spans 16 residues. The V end was cut by 0 bases, the J end by 5 bases, with 15 bases between. The germline gives CDR1 SGHKS, CDR2 YYEKEE (reference sequence). Full variable domain (remainder filled in from reference TRBV5-5 and TRBJ1-5): DAGVTQSPTHLIKTRGQQVTLRCSPISGHKSVSWYQQVLGQGPQFIFQYYEKEERGRGNFPDRFSARQFPNYSSELNVNALLLGDSALYLCASSLARGEFDQPQHFGDGTRLSIL.

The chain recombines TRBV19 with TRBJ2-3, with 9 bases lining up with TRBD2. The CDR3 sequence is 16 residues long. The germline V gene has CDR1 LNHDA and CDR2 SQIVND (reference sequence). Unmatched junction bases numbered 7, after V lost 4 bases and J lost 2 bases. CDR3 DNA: TGTGCCAGTAGTAACGGGGGGACTAGCCACACAGATACGCAGTATTTT. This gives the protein CASSNGGTSHTDTQYF.

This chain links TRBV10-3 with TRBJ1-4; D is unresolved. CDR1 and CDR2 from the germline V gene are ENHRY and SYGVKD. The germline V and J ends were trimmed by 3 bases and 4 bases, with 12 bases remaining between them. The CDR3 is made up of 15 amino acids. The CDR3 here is CAISEGWADNEKLFF. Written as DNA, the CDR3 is TGTGCCATCAGTGAAGGTTGGGCTGATAATGAAAAACTGTTTTTT.

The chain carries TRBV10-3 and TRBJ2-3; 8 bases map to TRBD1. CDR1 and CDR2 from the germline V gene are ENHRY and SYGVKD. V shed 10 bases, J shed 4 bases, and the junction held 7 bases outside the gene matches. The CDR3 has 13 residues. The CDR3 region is CATKDRGADTQYF. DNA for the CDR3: TGTGCCACTAAAGACAGGGGAGCAGATACGCAGTATTTT.

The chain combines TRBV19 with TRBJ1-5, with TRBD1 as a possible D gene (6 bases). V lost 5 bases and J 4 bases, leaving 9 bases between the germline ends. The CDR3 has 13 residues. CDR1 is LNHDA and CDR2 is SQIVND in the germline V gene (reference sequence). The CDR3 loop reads CASSWDKNQPQHF. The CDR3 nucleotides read TGTGCCAGTAGTTGGGACAAAAATCAGCCCCAGCATTTT. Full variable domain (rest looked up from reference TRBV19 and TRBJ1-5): DGGITQSPKYLFRKEGQNVTLSCEQNLNHDAMYWYRQDPGQGLRLIYYSQIVNDFQKGDIAEGYSVSREKKESFPLTVTSAQKNPTAFYLCASSWDKNQPQHFGDGTRLSIL.

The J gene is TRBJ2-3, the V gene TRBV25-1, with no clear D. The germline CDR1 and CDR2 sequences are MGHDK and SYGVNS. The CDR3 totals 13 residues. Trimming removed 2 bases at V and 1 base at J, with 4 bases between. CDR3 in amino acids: CASSEQGTDTQYF. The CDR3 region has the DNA TGTGCCAGCAGTGAACAGGGCACAGATACGCAGTATTTT.

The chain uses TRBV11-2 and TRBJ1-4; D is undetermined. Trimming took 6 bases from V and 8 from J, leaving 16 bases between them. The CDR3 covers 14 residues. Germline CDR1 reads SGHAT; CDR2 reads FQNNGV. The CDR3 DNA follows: TGTGCCAGCAGTTTTGGGGTATCAGGCGAAAAACTGTTTTTT. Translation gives CASSFGVSGEKLFF.

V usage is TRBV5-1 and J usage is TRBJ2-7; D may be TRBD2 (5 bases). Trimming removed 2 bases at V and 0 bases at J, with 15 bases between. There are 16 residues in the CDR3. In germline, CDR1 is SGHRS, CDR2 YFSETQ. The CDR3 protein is CASSLGGKESSYEQYF. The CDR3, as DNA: TGCGCCAGCAGCTTAGGAGGAAAGGAGAGCTCCTACGAGCAGTACTTC.

CDR3 in DNA: TGTGCCAGCAGCCCCGAGGGCTTCGGCACAGATACGCAGTATTTT. Residues: CASSPEGFGTDTQYF. The chain uses TRBV5-6 and TRBJ2-3; D possibly corresponds to TRBD2 (5 bases). CDR1 and CDR2 (germline): SGHDT, YYEEEE. Deletions cut 4 bases from V and 1 base from J, with 13 bases between. CDR3 length: 15 amino acids.

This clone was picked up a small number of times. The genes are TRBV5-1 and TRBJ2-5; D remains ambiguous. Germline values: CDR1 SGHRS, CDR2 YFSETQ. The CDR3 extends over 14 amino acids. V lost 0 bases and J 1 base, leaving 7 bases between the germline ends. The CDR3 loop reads CASSLGQVQETQYF. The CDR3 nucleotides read TGCGCCAGCAGCTTGGGGCAGGTCCAAGAGACCCAGTACTTC.

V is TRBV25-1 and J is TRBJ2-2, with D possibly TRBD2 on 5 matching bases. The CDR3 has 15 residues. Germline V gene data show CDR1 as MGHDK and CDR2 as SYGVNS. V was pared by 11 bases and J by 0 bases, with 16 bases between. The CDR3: CAVLSGFANTGELFF. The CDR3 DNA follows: TGTGCCGTTCTAAGCGGCTTCGCGAACACCGGGGAGCTGTTTTTT. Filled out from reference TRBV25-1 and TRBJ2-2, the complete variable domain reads EADIYQTPRYLVIGTGKKITLECSQTMGHDKMYWYQQDPGMELHLIHYSYGVNSTEKGDLSSESTVSRIRTEHFPLTLESARPSHTSQYLCAVLSGFANTGELFFGEGSRLTVL.

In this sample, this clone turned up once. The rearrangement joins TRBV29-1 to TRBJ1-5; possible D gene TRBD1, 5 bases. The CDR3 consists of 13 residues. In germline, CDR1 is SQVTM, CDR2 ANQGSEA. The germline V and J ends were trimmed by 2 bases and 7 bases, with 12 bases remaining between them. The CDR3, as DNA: TGCAGCGTTGAATTGGGGGAGGGGCAGCCCCAGCATTTT. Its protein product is CSVELGEGQPQHF.

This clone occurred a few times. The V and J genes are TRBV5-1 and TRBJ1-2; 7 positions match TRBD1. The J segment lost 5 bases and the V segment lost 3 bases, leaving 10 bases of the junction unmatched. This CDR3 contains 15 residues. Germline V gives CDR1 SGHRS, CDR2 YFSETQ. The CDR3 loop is CASSSAGQEEYGYTF. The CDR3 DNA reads TGCGCCAGCAGCTCGGCAGGACAGGAGGAGTATGGCTACACCTTC.

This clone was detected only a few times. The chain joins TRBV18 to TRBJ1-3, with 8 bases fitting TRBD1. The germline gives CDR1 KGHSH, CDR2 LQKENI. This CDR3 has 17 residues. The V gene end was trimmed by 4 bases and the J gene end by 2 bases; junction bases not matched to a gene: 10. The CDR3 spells CASSRPGQDSPGNTIYF. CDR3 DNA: TGTGCCAGCTCACGACCGGGACAGGACTCTCCTGGAAACACCATATATTTT.

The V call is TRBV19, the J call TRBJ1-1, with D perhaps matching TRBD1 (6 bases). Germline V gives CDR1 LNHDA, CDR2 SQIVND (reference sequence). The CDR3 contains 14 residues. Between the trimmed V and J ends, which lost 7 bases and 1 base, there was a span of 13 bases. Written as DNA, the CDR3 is TGTGCCAGTACCTCCAAGGGGGGGAACACTGAAGCTTTCTTT. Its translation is CASTSKGGNTEAFF.

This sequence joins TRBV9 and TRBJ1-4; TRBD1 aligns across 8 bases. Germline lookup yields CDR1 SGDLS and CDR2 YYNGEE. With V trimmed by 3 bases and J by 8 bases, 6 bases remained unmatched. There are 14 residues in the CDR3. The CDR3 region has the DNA TGTGCCAGCAGCGCTACAGGGGGTCTCGAAAAACTGTTTTTT. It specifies CASSATGGLEKLFF.

The CDR3 spells CASSDGLAGAWETQYF. In DNA form, the CDR3 reads TGTGCCAGCAGTGATGGACTAGCGGGGGCTTGGGAGACCCAGTACTTC. The chain is built from TRBV2 and TRBJ2-5; 13 nucleotides agree with TRBD2. The CDR3 is 16 residues long. J lost 5 bases, V lost 3 bases, and 6 bases had no gene match. Germline assignment: CDR1 SNHLY and CDR2 FYNNEI.

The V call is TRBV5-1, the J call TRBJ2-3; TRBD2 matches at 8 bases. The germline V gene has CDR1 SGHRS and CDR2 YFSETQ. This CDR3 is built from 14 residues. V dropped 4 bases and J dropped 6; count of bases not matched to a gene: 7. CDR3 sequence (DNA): TGCGCCAGCAGCCGGGAGGGCCGGGAGGATACGCAGTATTTT. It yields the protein CASSREGREDTQYF. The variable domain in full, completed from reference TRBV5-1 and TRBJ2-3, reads KAGVTQTPRYLIKTRGQQVTLSCSPISGHRSVSWYQQTPGQGLQFLFEYFSETQRNKGNFPGRFSGRQFSNSRSEMNVSTLELGDSALYLCASSREGREDTQYFGPGTRLTVL.